This T cell receptor beta chain was sequenced in a study of cytomegalovirus exposure and HLA in healthy donors. This CDR3 spans 13 amino acids. V was clipped by 5 bases and J by 8 bases, with 12 bases between them. The germline gives CDR1 SGHTA, CDR2 FQGNSA. As regards this clone: Antigen unknown.

Regarding the study as a whole: Several of the most significant clusters were apparently associated with common viral pathogens in a later analysis.

PCR amplification relied on 60 Vbeta primers (plus 13 Jbeta primers). Per the authors' pipeline: There were about 80 million unique TCR beta chains by a later count, and some 11 million of them were shared. Measured with immunoSEQ multiplex PCR; TCRdb has only the in-frame clones, and not every one. The DNA was the basis for D and trimming; V, J and clone size are from that table. Of some 130,000 clones listed, roughly 74% are singletons. This TCR was recovered from a woman aged 45 to 65 in good health and CMV-seropositive. The genes are TRBV7-2 and TRBJ2-2; perhaps TRBD1 as D (6 bases). Specimen: PBMCs. CDR3 residues: CASSLIGTGELFF. CDR3 DNA sequence: TGTGCCAGCAGCCTAATCGGGACAGGGGAGCTGTTTTTT.